The 9 T cell receptor beta chains listed next were all sequenced from one sample in a study of radiotherapy plus CTLA-4 blockade in lung cancer. TCRdb's table, derived via immunoSEQ multiplex PCR, lists solely in-frame clones and lacks some. The sample includes about 12,000 clones, about 86% of them seen just once. The sequenced sample was peripheral blood, obtained from a patient treated with radiotherapy plus ipilimumab. The receptors shown here come from a human donor with non-small cell lung cancer that progressed on radiotherapy plus ipilimumab.

This clone was observed once. This chain uses TRBV15 with TRBJ2-5; 12 bases match TRBD2. Trimming removed 3 bases from V and 2 bases from J; junction bases left unmatched: 10. CDR1 LNHNV and CDR2 YYDKDF come from the germline V gene (reference sequence). CDR3 size: 18 residues. The CDR3 is CATSSSTSGGARQETQYF. Here the CDR3 DNA reads TGTGCCACCAGCAGCTCGACTAGCGGGGGCGCTCGTCAAGAGACCCAGTACTTC.

The chain has TRBV5-4 and TRBJ2-3; 10 bases are a match to TRBD2. CDR3 size: 16 residues. V shed 0 bases, J shed 5 bases, and the junction held 6 bases outside the gene matches. Germline-derived CDR1 and CDR2 are SGHNT and YYREEE (reference sequence). CDR3 sequence reads: CASSLASGGAVDTQYF. DNA of the CDR3: TGTGCCAGCAGCTTGGCGAGCGGGGGGGCCGTAGATACGCAGTATTTT.

The V and J genes are TRBV15 and TRBJ2-7; 11 bases map to TRBD2. Trimming cost V 6 bases and J 0 bases; bases outside gene matches: 7. The CDR3 has 16 amino acids. CDR1 LNHNV and CDR2 YYDKDF come from the germline V gene (reference sequence). CDR3 region: CATSRTSGGASYEQYF. The CDR3 DNA follows: TGTGCCACCAGTAGAACTAGCGGGGGAGCCTCCTACGAGCAGTACTTC.

The J gene is TRBJ1-4, the V gene TRBV28; TRBD1 might be the D (5 bases). The CDR3 has 15 residues. Trimming pared 6 bases from V and 7 bases from J, leaving 18 bases between. In germline, CDR1 is MDHEN, CDR2 SYDVKM. Here the CDR3 reads CASRDNTGRTEKLFF. For the CDR3, the DNA is TGTGCCAGCAGAGACAACACGGGACGGACTGAAAAACTGTTTTTT.

This chain connects TRBV10-3 to TRBJ2-3, with a possible D match to TRBD1 (5 bases). The V end lost 11 bases, the J end lost 3 bases, and 18 bases lay between the germline ends. CDR1 and CDR2 from the germline V gene are ENHRY and SYGVKD. CDR3 length: 14 amino acids. CDR3 amino acids: CASSARVETDTQYF. CDR3 nucleotides: TGTGCCTCCTCCGCCAGGGTCGAGACAGATACGCAGTATTTT.

The V and J genes are TRBV18 and TRBJ2-7; D is uncertain. Germline V gene lookup returns CDR1 KGHSH and CDR2 LQKENI. V lost 0 bases and J 3 bases, leaving 6 bases between the germline ends. The CDR3 covers 13 residues. CDR3 amino acids: CASSPPSNYEQYF. The CDR3 coding sequence is TGTGCCAGCTCACCACCTAGTAACTACGAGCAGTACTTC.

This chain links TRBV2 with TRBJ2-1; D unresolved. This CDR3 is 13 amino acids long. V was shortened by 4 bases and J by 9 bases, with 13 bases between the two germline ends. Per the germline V gene, CDR1 is SNHLY and CDR2 is FYNNEI. CDR3: CASSAFSGGEQFF. The CDR3 region has the DNA TGTGCCAGCAGTGCTTTTTCCGGCGGTGAGCAGTTCTTC.

The chain links TRBV2 to TRBJ1-5, with 12 nucleotides matching TRBD1. J gave up 6 bases and V 7 bases, and 7 bases lay outside the gene matches. The CDR3 extends over 15 amino acids. CDR1 is SNHLY, CDR2 FYNNEI, per germline. The CDR3 reads CASKGQGAEGQPQHF. In nucleotides, the CDR3 is TGTGCCAGCAAGGGACAGGGGGCGGAGGGTCAGCCCCAGCATTTT.

CDR3 region: CASSAPGTGYNEQFF. The CDR3 DNA reads TGTGCCAGCTCCGCCCCCGGGACGGGCTACAATGAGCAGTTCTTC. J is TRBJ2-1 and V is TRBV18, with D perhaps being TRBD1 or TRBD2 (5 bases each). V lost 6 bases, J lost 3 bases, and 15 bases lay in between. Per germline, CDR1 KGHSH and CDR2 LQKENI. The CDR3 extends over 15 amino acids.